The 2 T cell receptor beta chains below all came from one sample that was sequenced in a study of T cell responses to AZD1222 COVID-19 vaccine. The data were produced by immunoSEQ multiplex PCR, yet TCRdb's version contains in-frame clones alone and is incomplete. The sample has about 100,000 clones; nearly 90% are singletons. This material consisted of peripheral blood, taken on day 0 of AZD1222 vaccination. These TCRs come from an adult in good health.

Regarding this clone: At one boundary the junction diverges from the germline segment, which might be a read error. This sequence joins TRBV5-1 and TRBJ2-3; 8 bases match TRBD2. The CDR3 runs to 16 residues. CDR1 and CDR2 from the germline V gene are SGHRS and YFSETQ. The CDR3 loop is CASSLMRREAKDTQYF. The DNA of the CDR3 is TGTGCCAGCAGCTTAATGAGGCGGGAGGCGAAAGATACGCAGTATTTT.

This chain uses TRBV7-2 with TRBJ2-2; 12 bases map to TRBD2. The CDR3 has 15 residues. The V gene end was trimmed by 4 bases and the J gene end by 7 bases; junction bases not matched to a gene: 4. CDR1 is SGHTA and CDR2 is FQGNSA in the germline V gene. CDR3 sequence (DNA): TGTGCCAGCAGCTCTAGCGGGAGGGCCGACGGGGAGCTGTTTTTT. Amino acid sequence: CASSSSGRADGELFF.